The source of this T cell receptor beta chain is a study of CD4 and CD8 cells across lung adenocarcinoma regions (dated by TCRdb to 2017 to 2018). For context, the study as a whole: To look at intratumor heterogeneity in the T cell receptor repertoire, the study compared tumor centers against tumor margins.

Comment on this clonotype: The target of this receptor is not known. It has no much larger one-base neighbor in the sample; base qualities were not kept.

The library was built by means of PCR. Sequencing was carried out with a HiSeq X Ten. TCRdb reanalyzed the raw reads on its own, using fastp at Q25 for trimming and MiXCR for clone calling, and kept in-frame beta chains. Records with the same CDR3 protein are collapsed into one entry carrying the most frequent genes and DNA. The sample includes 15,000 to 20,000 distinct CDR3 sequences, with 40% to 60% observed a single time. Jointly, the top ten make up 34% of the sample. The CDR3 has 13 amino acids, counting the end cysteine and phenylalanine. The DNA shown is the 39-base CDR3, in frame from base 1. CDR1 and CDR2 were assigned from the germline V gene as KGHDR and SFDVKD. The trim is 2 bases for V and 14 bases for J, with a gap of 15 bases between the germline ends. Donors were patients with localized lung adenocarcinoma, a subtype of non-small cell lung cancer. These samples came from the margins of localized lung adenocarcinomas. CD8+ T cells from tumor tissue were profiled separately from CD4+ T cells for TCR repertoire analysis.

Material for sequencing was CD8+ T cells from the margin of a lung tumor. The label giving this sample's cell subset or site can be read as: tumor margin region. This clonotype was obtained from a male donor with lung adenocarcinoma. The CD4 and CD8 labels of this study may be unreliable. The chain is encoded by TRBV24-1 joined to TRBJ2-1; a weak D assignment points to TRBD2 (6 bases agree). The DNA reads TGTGCCACCAGTGATTCCTTCGGAGGGTGGGAGTTCTTC. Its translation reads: CATSDSFGGWEFF.